Reported below is one TCR beta chain. This CDR3 spans 14 amino acids. The sample is drawn from a study of CD8 T cells in Susac syndrome. In contrast to the negatively isolated CD8+ and CD4+ T cells, TEMRA cells were FACS-enriched. Reverse transcription of about 0.45 to 1 ug RNA was performed with random hexamers. TCRdb re-derived calls from the immunoSEQ multiplex PCR reads in MiXCR, one entry per CDR3 protein. The repertoire consists of over 150,000 distinct CDR3 sequences, with over 90% occurring once and the leading ten covering about 0.1%. The sequenced sample consisted of CD4+ T cells from PBMCs. This chain joins TRBV21-1 and TRBJ2-7; TRBD1 reflects the table's D call only, with no check against the DNA. TRBV21-1 is described as a pseudogene. The source is a human donor with Susac syndrome. As DNA, the CDR3 is TGTGCCAGCAGCTCCCCGGGACGGAGCTACGAGCAGTACTTC. Translating gives CASSSPGRSYEQYF.